The 18 T cell receptor beta chains listed next were all sequenced from one sample in a study of T-cell memory formation after mild COVID-19. TCRdb passed the 5' RACE reads through MiXCR, listing each CDR3 protein once. The repertoire holds about 130,000 distinct CDR3 sequences, with roughly a quarter as singletons. The source material was PBMCs or a T cell subset sorted from them (not recorded which). These receptors were collected from an adult woman who had mild COVID-19 (a few samples of this study predate the infection). Cell type and time point are not known.

At least ten counts were recorded for this clonotype. The chain couples TRBV18 to TRBJ2-7; TRBD1 matches 11 bases. The germline CDR1 and CDR2 sequences are KGHSH and LQKENI. V was pared by 6 bases and J by 1 base, with 5 bases of the junction left unmatched. The CDR3 is 15 amino acids. Here the CDR3 reads CASSYGQGASYEQYF. The CDR3 DNA reads TGTGCCAGCTCTTATGGACAGGGGGCATCCTACGAGCAGTACTTC.

This clonotype showed up just a few times. This chain links TRBV29-1 with TRBJ2-1, with TRBD1 matching 8 bases. The CDR3 spans 14 residues. With 7 bases clipped from V and 7 bases from J, the junction kept 12 bases outside the gene matches. The germline V gene encodes CDR1 SQVTM and CDR2 ANQGSEA. The CDR3 region is CSGLTGVLANEQFF. CDR3 in DNA: TGCAGCGGCTTGACAGGGGTCCTCGCGAATGAGCAGTTCTTC.

This clonotype showed up just a few times. The chain uses TRBV11-2 and TRBJ2-3; 8 bases align to TRBD2. The germline gives CDR1 SGHAT, CDR2 FQNNGV. Trimming at V came to 5 bases and at J to 6 bases, leaving 7 bases not matched to a gene. This CDR3 contains 14 residues. The CDR3 region has the DNA TGTGCCAGCAGCCTCTGGAGCGGGGGTGATACGCAGTATTTT. As protein: CASSLWSGGDTQYF. The variable domain in full, completed from reference TRBV11-2 and TRBJ2-3, reads EAGVAQSPRYKIIEKRQSVAFWCNPISGHATLYWYQQILGQGPKLLIQFQNNGVVDDSQLPKDRFSAERLKGVDSTLKIQPAKLEDSAVYLCASSLWSGGDTQYFGPGTRLTVL.

Many counts were recorded for this clonotype. The rearrangement joins TRBV7-9 to TRBJ2-5, with D possibly TRBD2 on 7 matching bases. CDR1 is SEHNR, CDR2 FQNEAQ, per germline (reference sequence). With 5 bases removed from V and 4 bases from J, the gap between germline ends came to 17 bases. The CDR3 is 15 residues long. The CDR3 bases are TGTGCCAGCAGCGCGGGGGCGGGAGAGGGAGAGACCCAGTACTTC. Its translation is CASSAGAGEGETQYF.

This clonotype was seen a few times. J is TRBJ1-2 and V is TRBV6-5; possible D gene TRBD1, 5 bases. The CDR3 runs 14 residues. Trimming removed 2 bases from V and 4 bases from J, with 11 bases in between. Germline V gives CDR1 MNHEY, CDR2 SVGAGI. The CDR3 loop reads CASSYTGTVYGYTF. The CDR3, as DNA: TGTGCCAGCAGTTACACCGGGACGGTCTATGGCTACACCTTC.

The rearrangement joins TRBV20-1 to TRBJ1-5; D perhaps matches TRBD1 (6 bases). The CDR3 is 16 residues long. Germline CDR1 reads DFQATT; CDR2 reads SNEGSKA (reference sequence). V lost 2 bases and J 6 bases, leaving 20 bases between the germline ends. CDR3 nucleotide sequence: TGCAGTGCTAGACTCCGGGCAGGGGAGGGTCGTCAGCCCCAGCATTTT. Translating it yields CSARLRAGEGRQPQHF.

In its sample, this clonotype was seen a few times. The chain uses TRBV2 and TRBJ1-1; 10 bases agree with TRBD1. The germline CDR1 and CDR2 sequences are SNHLY and FYNNEI. There are 13 residues in the CDR3. J gave up 5 bases and V 6 bases, and 3 bases lay outside the gene matches. The CDR3 is CASRDRGRTEAFF. CDR3 DNA: TGTGCCAGCAGGGACAGGGGGAGGACTGAAGCTTTCTTT.

The rearrangement links TRBV6-6 to TRBJ2-3, with TRBD2 matching 8 bases. Looked up from germline, CDR1 is MNHNY and CDR2 is SVGAGI (reference sequence). The CDR3 extends over 17 amino acids. Losses at the gene ends were 1 base for V and 4 bases for J; bases not matched to a gene: 10. CDR3: CASSYFTGTSGADTQYF. In DNA, the CDR3 is TGTGCCAGCAGTTACTTTACCGGGACTAGTGGCGCAGATACGCAGTATTTT.

This clonotype has ten or more counts. This sequence joins TRBV7-2 and TRBJ1-1; D gene uncertain. Trimming removed 2 bases at V and 2 bases at J, with 12 bases between. The germline V gene has CDR1 SGHTA and CDR2 FQGNSA. The CDR3 length is 15 residues. Here the CDR3 reads CASSLTDGTNTEAFF. In nucleotides, the CDR3 is TGTGCCAGCAGCTTAACTGACGGCACCAACACTGAAGCTTTCTTT.

The gene calls are TRBV7-2 and TRBJ2-7; 7 nucleotides line up with TRBD1. Germline-derived CDR1 and CDR2 are SGHTA and FQGNSA. This CDR3 region has 15 residues. The V and J ends lost 4 bases and 4 bases, in that order; junction bases with no gene match: 10. The CDR3 nucleotides read TGTGCCAGCAGCTCCTTATTGACAGGGTTGTACGAGCAGTACTTC. It codes for CASSSLLTGLYEQYF.

The sample holds a few counts of this clonotype. V is TRBV4-1 and J is TRBJ2-5; 10 bases map to TRBD2. Germline lookup yields CDR1 MGHRA and CDR2 YSYEKL. V lost 1 base to trimming and J lost 5 bases; unmatched junction nucleotides: 13. The CDR3 extends over 18 amino acids. CDR3 sequence reads: CASSQGISSGGSRETQYF. The DNA for the CDR3 is TGCGCCAGCAGCCAAGGGATTTCTAGCGGGGGTTCGAGGGAGACCCAGTACTTC.

The chain is built from TRBV21-1 and TRBJ2-7; TRBD2 is taken as the D call from the table, unchecked against the DNA. TRBV21-1 is classified as a pseudogene. The CDR3 totals 11 residues. The CDR3 region is CASRRTSGIWF. The CDR3 DNA reads as TGTGCCAGCAGGAGGACTAGCGGGATTTGGTTC.

The chain has TRBV27 and TRBJ1-2; 8 bases match TRBD1. With V trimmed by 3 bases and J by 8 bases, 11 bases remained unmatched. The germline CDR1 and CDR2 sequences are MNHEY and SMNVEV (reference sequence). The CDR3 extends over 15 amino acids. CDR3 loop: CASSFGQGATSGYTF. CDR3 bases: TGTGCCAGCAGTTTCGGGCAGGGGGCAACGTCCGGCTACACCTTC.

This clonotype has just a few counts. The chain has TRBV9 and TRBJ2-3; 9 positions match TRBD2. After removal of 3 bases from V and 2 bases from J, the junction contained 7 bases not matched to a gene. The CDR3 is 16 amino acids. Germline V lookup: CDR1 SGDLS, CDR2 YYNGEE. The CDR3 is CASSATGTSITDTQYF. CDR3 bases: TGTGCCAGCAGCGCAACCGGGACTAGCATCACAGATACGCAGTATTTT.

This clonotype was detected only a few times. This chain joins TRBV6-4 and TRBJ2-1, with a weak D call TRBD2 (6 bases). V was pared by 0 bases and J by 13 bases, with 10 bases between. The CDR3 contains 12 residues. Germline V lookup: CDR1 MRHNA, CDR2 SNTAGT. CDR3 coding DNA: TGTGCCAGCAGTGACTCGGGGGGTCGTCAGTTCTTC. Translation gives CASSDSGGRQFF.

The table lists this clonotype with a few counts. As DNA, the CDR3 is TGTGCCAGCAGCCTACCCGGGACAGTGCCCTACGAGCAGTACTTC. Translation: CASSLPGTVPYEQYF. The chain employs TRBV11-2 and TRBJ2-7; TRBD1 matches 7 bases. Germline V gene data show CDR1 as SGHAT and CDR2 as FQNNGV. The J segment lost 2 bases and the V segment lost 5 bases, leaving 9 bases of the junction unmatched. This CDR3 has 15 amino acids.

This clonotype was counted a few times. The chain employs TRBV6-2 or TRBV6-3 and TRBJ2-3; tentatively, D is TRBD1 (6 bases). CDR1 and CDR2 from the germline V gene are MNHEY and SVGEGT. The CDR3 has 15 amino acids. V shed 5 bases and J shed 5 bases, with 17 bases lying between them. CDR3 sequence reads: CASSSLVAGEDTQYF. Written as DNA, the CDR3 is TGTGCCAGCAGTAGCCTCGTGGCAGGGGAAGATACGCAGTATTTT.

This clonotype came up a few times. The genes are TRBV7-3 and TRBJ2-2, with 8 bases lining up with TRBD2. Germline lookup yields CDR1 SGHTA and CDR2 FQGTGA. V lost 5 bases to trimming and J lost 7 bases; unmatched junction nucleotides: 9. CDR3 size: 15 residues. The CDR3 coding sequence is TGTGCCAGCAGCCAGAGCGGACTAGCCAACGGGGAGCTGTTTTTT. It encodes CASSQSGLANGELFF.